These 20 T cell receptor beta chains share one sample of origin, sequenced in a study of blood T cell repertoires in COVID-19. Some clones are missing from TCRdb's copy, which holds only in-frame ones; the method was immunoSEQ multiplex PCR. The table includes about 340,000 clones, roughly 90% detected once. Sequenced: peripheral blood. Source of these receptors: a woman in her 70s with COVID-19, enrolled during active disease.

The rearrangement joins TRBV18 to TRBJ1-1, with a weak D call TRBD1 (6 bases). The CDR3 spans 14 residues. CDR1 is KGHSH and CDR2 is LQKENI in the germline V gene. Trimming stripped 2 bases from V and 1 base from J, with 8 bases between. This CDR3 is CASSPNRANTEAFF. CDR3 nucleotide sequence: TGTGCCAGCTCACCAAACAGGGCGAACACTGAAGCTTTCTTT.

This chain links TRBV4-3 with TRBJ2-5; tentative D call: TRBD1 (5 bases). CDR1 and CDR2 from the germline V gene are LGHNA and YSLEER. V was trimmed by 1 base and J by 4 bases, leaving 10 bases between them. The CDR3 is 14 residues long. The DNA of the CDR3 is TGCGCCAGCAGCCAAGCGCAGGGTGGAGAGACCCAGTACTTC. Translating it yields CASSQAQGGETQYF.

The CDR3 sequence is CASSYSGGYNSPLHF. The CDR3, as DNA: TGTGCCAGCAGTTACTCGGGAGGATATAATTCACCCCTCCACTTT. The chain uses TRBV6-2 or TRBV6-3 and TRBJ1-6; D uncertain. Per germline, CDR1 MNHEY and CDR2 SVGEGT. V shed 0 bases and J shed 4 bases, with 7 bases lying between them. The CDR3 consists of 15 residues.

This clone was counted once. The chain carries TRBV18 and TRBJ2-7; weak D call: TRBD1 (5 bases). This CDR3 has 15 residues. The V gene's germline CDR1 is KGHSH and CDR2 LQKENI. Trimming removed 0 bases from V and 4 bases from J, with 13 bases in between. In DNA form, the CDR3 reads TGTGCCAGCTCACCACCGGGAAGGGGAAGTTACGAGCAGTACTTC. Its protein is CASSPPGRGSYEQYF.

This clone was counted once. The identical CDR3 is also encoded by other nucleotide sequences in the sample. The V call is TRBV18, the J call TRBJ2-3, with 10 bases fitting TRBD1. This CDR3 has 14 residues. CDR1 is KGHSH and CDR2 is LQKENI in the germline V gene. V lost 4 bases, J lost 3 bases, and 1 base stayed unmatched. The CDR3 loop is CASSRGQGTDTQYF. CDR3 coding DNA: TGTGCCAGCTCACGGGGACAGGGGACAGATACGCAGTATTTT.

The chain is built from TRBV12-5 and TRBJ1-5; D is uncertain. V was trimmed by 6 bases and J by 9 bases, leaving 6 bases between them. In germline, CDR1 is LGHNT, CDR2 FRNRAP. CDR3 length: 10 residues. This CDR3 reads CASGFSPQHF. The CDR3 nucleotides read TGTGCTAGTGGCTTCTCGCCCCAGCATTTT.

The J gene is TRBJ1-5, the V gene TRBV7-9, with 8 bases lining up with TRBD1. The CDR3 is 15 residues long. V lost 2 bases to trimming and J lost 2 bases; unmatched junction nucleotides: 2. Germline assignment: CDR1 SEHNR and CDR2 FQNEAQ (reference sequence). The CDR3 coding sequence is TGTGCCAGCAGCTTACAGGGGGCAGGCAATCAGCCCCAGCATTTT. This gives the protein CASSLQGAGNQPQHF.

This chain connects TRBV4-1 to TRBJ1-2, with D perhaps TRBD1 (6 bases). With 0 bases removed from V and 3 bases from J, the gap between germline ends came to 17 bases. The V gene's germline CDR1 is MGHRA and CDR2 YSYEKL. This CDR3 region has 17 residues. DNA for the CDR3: TGCGCCAGCAGCCAAGAATTGAATCCGGGGGGCTACTATGGCTACACCTTC. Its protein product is CASSQELNPGGYYGYTF.

CDR3 coding DNA: TGTGCCAGCAGTCCCTTCGTGAGGGCTAGCGGGGGCAATGAGCAGTTCTTC. It encodes CASSPFVRASGGNEQFF. The chain recombines TRBV27 with TRBJ2-1, with 10 nucleotides matching TRBD2. Trimming removed 5 bases from V and 6 bases from J; junction bases left unmatched: 13. CDR3 length: 17 residues. The germline V gene encodes CDR1 MNHEY and CDR2 SMNVEV (reference sequence).

The CDR3 loop is CASSYGTDMNTEAFF. CDR3 bases: TGTGCCAGCAGTTACGGGACAGACATGAACACTGAAGCTTTCTTT. The rearrangement links TRBV6-5 to TRBJ1-1; 7 bases are shared with TRBD1. This CDR3 comprises 15 residues. J gave up 0 bases and V 2 bases, and 3 bases lay outside the gene matches. Germline V CDR1 and CDR2: MNHEY, SVGAGI.

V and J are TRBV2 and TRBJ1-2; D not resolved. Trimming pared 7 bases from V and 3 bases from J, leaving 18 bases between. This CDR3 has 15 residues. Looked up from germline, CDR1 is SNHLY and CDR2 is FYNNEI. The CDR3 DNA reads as TGTGCCAGCATCCCCCGCCAACAGAGTCACTATGGCTACACCTTC. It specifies CASIPRQQSHYGYTF.

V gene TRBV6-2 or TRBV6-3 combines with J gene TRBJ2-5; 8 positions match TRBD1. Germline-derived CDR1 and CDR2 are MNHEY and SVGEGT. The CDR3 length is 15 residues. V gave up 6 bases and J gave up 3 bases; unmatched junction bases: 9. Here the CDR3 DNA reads TGTGCCAGCAGCCCCTTGCAGGGGGCCAAAGAGACCCAGTACTTC. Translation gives CASSPLQGAKETQYF.

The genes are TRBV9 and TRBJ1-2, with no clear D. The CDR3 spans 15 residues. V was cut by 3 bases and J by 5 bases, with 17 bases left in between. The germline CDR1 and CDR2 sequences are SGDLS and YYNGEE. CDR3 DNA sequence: TGTGCCAGCAGCGGCTTCGTGGGGTCGGGGTATGGCTACACCTTC. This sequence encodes CASSGFVGSGYGYTF.

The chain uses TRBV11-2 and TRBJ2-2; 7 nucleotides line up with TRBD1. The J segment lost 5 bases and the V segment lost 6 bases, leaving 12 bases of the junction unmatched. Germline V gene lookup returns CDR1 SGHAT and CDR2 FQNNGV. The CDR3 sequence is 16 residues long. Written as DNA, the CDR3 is TGTGCCAGCAGACACCTTCCGGGACAGAAGACCGGGGAGCTGTTTTTT. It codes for CASRHLPGQKTGELFF.

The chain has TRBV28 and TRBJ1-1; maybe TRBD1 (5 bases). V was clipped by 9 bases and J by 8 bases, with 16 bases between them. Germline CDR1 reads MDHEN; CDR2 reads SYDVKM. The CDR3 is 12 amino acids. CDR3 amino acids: CASGAPVREAFF. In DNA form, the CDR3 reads TGTGCCAGTGGGGCTCCTGTTAGGGAAGCTTTCTTT.

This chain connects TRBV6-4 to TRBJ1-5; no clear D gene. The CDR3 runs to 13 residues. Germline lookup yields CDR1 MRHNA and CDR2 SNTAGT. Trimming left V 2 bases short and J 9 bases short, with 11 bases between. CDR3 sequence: CASSDTPSGPQHF. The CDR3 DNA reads TGTGCCAGCAGTGACACCCCGTCGGGGCCCCAGCATTTT.

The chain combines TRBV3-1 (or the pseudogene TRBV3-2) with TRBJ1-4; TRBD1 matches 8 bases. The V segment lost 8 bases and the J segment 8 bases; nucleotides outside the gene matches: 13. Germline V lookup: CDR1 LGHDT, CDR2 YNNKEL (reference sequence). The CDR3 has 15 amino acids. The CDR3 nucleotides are TGTGCCAGCCCGAGTACAGGGGGTATCGGGGAAAAACTGTTTTTT. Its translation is CASPSTGGIGEKLFF.

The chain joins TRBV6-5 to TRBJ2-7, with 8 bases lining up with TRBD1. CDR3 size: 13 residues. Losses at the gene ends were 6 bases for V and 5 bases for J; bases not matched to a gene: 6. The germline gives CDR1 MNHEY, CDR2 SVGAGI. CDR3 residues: CASSSTGVHEQYF. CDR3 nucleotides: TGTGCCAGCAGCTCGACAGGGGTCCACGAGCAGTACTTC.

The CDR3 region has the DNA TGTGCCAGCAGCTTAGGCGGGGGGCGATTCGTTGAGACCCAGTACTTC. Residues: CASSLGGGRFVETQYF. The genes are TRBV7-3 and TRBJ2-5; TRBD2 matches 8 bases. The V gene end was trimmed by 2 bases and the J gene end by 5 bases; junction bases not matched to a gene: 10. The V gene's germline CDR1 is SGHTA and CDR2 FQGTGA. This CDR3 spans 16 amino acids.

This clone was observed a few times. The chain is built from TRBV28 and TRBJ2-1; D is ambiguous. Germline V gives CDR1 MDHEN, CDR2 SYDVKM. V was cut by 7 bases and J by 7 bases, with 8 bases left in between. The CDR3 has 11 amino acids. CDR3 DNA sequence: TGTGCCAGCAATCGGTGGAATGAGCAGTTCTTC. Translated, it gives CASNRWNEQFF.